This TCR beta chain was observed in a study of T cell responses to AZD1222 COVID-19 vaccine. Between the trimmed V and J ends, which lost 4 bases and 5 bases, there was a span of 7 bases. Per germline, CDR1 SGHRS and CDR2 YFSETQ. The CDR3 is 11 amino acids. Sequenced by immunoSEQ multiplex PCR; TCRdb stores in-frame clones only, minus some. Among approximately 120,000 clones listed, roughly 91% were seen once. The TCR sequence derives from an adult in good health. The starting material was peripheral blood, obtained on day 0 of MenACWY control vaccination. The chain uses TRBV5-1 and TRBJ2-7; no definite D call. The CDR3 loop is CASSLNHEQYF. The CDR3 bases are TGCGCCAGCAGCCTGAATCACGAGCAGTACTTC.